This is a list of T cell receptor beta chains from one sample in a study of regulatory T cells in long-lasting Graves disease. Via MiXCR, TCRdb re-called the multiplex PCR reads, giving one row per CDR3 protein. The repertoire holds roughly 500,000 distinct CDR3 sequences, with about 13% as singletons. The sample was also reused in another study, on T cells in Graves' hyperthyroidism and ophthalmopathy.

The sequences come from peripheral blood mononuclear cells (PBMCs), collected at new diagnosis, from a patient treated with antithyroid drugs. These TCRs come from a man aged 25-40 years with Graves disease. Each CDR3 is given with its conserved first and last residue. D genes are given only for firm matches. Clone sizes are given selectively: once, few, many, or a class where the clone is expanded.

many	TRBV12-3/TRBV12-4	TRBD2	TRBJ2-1	TGTGCCAGCAGTTGGACTAGCGGGAGGGATGAGCAGTTCTTC	CASSWTSGRDEQFF
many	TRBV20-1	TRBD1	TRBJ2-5	TGCAGTGCTAGAGTTATTGGACAGGGAAAAGAGACCCAGTACTTC	CSARVIGQGKETQYF
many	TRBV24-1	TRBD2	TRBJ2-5	TGTGCCACCAGTCGCCCGGGACTAGCGGGTTTCGAGACCCAGTACTTC	CATSRPGLAGFETQYF
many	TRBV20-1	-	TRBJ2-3	TGCAGTGCCCCGGACGTGGGCAACACAGATACGCAGTATTTT	CSAPDVGNTDTQYF
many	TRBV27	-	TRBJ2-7	TGTGCCAGCAGTTTCAGCTGGGCTAGGGTTGACGAGCAGTACTTC	CASSFSWARVDEQYF
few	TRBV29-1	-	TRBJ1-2	TGCAGCGTGGATAACAGGGTTACTAACTATGGCTACACCTTC	CSVDNRVTNYGYTF
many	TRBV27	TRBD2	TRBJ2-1	TGTGCCAGCAGTCCAACAGGACTAGCGGGAGATAACGATGAGCAGTTCTTC	CASSPTGLAGDNDEQFF
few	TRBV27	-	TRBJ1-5	TGTGCCAGCAGCCGACAGAAGTATAGCAATCAGCCCCAGCATTTT	CASSRQKYSNQPQHF
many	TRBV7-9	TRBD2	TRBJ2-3	TGTGCCAGCAGCCCCCCGGGACTAGCAGATACGCAGTATTTT	CASSPPGLADTQYF
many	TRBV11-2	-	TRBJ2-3	TGTGCCAGCAGCTCCCCTGCGTCCCCATCGATGTTATTGGCGGATACGCAGTATTTT	CASSSPASPSMLLADTQYF
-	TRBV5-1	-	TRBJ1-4	TGCGCCAGCAGCGTAGGACACAGGGAAAAACTGTTTTTT	CASSVGHREKLFF
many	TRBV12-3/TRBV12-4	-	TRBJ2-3	TGTGCCAGCAGTTATTCTACCGGGAAGCAGTATTTT	CASSYSTGKQYF
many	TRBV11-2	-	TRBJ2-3	TGTGCCAGCAGCTTAGTATATATTGAGGGAGATACGCAGTATTTT	CASSLVYIEGDTQYF
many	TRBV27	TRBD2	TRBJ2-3	TGTGCCAGCAGTGGACTAGCGGGCTACACAGATACGCAGTATTTT	CASSGLAGYTDTQYF
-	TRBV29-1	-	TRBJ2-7	TGCAGCGTTCGAGGGTCCTACGAGCAGTACTTC	CSVRGSYEQYF
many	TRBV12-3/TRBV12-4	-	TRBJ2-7	TGTGCCAGCAGTGGGACAATCCGGATCTACGAGCAGTACTTC	CASSGTIRIYEQYF
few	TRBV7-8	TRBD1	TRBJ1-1	TGTGCCAGCAGCTCGACAGGGGCGAACATTGAAGCTTTCTTT	CASSSTGANIEAFF
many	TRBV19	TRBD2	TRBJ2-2	TGTGCCAGTTCTACTAGCGGGAGGCACACCGGGGAGCTGTTTTTT	CASSTSGRHTGELFF
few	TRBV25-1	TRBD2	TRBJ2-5	TGTGCCAGCAGTGATTTACTAGCGGGGGGACAAGAGACCCAGTACTTC	CASSDLLAGGQETQYF
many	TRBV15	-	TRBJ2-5	TGTGCCACCAGCTCCCCCAGGAAACAAGAGACCCAGTACTTC	CATSSPRKQETQYF
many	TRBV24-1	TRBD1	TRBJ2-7	TGTGCCACCAGTCTGTCTACAGGGGGCGGCGAGCAGTACTTC	CATSLSTGGGEQYF
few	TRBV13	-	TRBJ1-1	TGTGCCAGCAGCAAATCGGACAGAGGCATGAACACTGAAGCTTTCTTT	CASSKSDRGMNTEAFF
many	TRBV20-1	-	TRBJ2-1	TGCAGTGCTGGACCCCCCCTTGGGACTGACAATGAGCAGTTCTTC	CSAGPPLGTDNEQFF
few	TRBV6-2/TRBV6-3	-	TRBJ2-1	TGTGCCAGCAGTTACTCCGAGTCCAATGAGCAGTTCTTC	CASSYSESNEQFF
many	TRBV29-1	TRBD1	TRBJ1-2	TGCAGCGCCACGGACAGGGGAAAGACTAACTATGGCTACACCTTC	CSATDRGKTNYGYTF
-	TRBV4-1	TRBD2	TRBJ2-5	TGCGCCAGCAGCCCAATGGGACTAGCGCCACTCCAAGAGACCCAGTACTTC	CASSPMGLAPLQETQYF
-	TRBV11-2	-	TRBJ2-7	TGTGCCAGCAGCTTAGTCTGGCTCGGGGACTACGAGCAGTACTTC	CASSLVWLGDYEQYF
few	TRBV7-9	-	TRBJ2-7	TGTGCCAGCAGCTTAACTGAAGGGCTTCACGAGCAGTACTTC	CASSLTEGLHEQYF
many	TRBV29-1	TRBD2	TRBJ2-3	TGCAGCCCTGGACATCTCTGGACTAGCGGGAGAGATACGCAGTATTTT	CSPGHLWTSGRDTQYF
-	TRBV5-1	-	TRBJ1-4	TGCGCCAGCAGCTTGACAGGGCCTAATGAAAAACTGTTTTTT	CASSLTGPNEKLFF
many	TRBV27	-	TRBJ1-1	TGTGCCAGCAGTTTAGGAATCGACAGGTCGAGAGCTTTCTTT	CASSLGIDRSRAFF
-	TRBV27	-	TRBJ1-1	TGTGCCAGCAGTTTGTCGGGGAACACTGACGCTTTCTTT	CASSLSGNTDAFF
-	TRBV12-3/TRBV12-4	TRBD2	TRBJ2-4	TGTGCCAGCAGTTTAACCCTAGCGGGGAAAAACATTCAGTACTTC	CASSLTLAGKNIQYF
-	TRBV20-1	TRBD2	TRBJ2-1	TGCAGTGCCCCGACCGGGACTAGCTCCGGTGAGCAGTTCTTC	CSAPTGTSSGEQFF
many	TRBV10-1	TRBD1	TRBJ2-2	TGCGCCAGCAGTGGGCCGGGACAGGGAAGGCGGGAGCTGTTTTTT	CASSGPGQGRRELFF
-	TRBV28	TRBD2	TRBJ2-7	TGTGCCAGCACTCATAAGGGACTAGCGGGAGAGGATGACGAGCAGTACTTC	CASTHKGLAGEDDEQYF
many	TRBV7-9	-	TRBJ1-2	TGTGCCAGCAGCTTCGGACAGAGACCCTATGGCTACACCTTC	CASSFGQRPYGYTF
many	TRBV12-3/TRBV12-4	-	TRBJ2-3	TGTGCCAGCAGTTTATCTGGATCGGCAGATACGCAGTATTTT	CASSLSGSADTQYF
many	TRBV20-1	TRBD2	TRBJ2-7	TGCAGTGCTAGAGGGACTAGCGGGAGGGCTGGGGAGCAGTACTTC	CSARGTSGRAGEQYF
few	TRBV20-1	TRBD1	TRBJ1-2	TGCAGTGGAGGGGGGGAGACCGGGACAGGGGATGGAAAGATTCAATATGGCTACACCTTC	CSGGGETGTGDGKIQYGYTF
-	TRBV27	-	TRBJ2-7	TGTGCCAGCAGTAAGGACAGCCCCTACGAGCAGTACTTC	CASSKDSPYEQYF
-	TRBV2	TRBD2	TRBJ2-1	TGTGCCAGCAGCACCCCGGGACTAGTCAGGAATGAGCAGTTCTTC	CASSTPGLVRNEQFF
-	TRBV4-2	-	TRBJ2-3	TGTGCCAGCAGCCAATCCTGGGATACGCAGTATTTT	CASSQSWDTQYF
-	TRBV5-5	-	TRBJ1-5	TGTGCCAGCAGCTTCGTACAGCATAGCAATCAGCCCCAGCATTTT	CASSFVQHSNQPQHF
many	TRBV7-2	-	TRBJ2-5	TGTGCCAGCAGCACCCCCTGGGAGACCCAGTACTTC	CASSTPWETQYF
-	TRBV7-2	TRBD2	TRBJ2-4	TGTGCCAGCAGTCGGAGGTGGCGGGAGGATATCAAAAACATTCAGTACTTC	CASSRRWREDIKNIQYF
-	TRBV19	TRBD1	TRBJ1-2	TGTGCCAGTACCAGATGGACAGGGACGTTTCCTAACTATGGCTACACCTTC	CASTRWTGTFPNYGYTF
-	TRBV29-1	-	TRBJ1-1	TGCAGCGTATCGGCAGGGTTCAGGAACACTGAAGCTTTCTTT	CSVSAGFRNTEAFF
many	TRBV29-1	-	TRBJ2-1	TGCAGCGCCTACTACAATGAGCAGTTCTTC	CSAYYNEQFF
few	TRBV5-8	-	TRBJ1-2	TGTGCCAGCAGTCGCACCGGGGGCACTCAATACTATGGCTACACCTTC	CASSRTGGTQYYGYTF